This TCR beta chain appears in the sequencing data of a study of blood T cell repertoires in COVID-19. Repertoires were generated with immunoSEQ multiplex PCR, while TCRdb's copy carries only in-frame clones and drops some. The table shows over 100,000 clones, with roughly 86% occurring only once. Germline-derived CDR1 and CDR2 are SGHRS and YFSETQ. Between the trimmed V and J ends, which lost 0 bases and 5 bases, there was a span of 6 bases. The CDR3 covers 14 residues. J is TRBJ1-6 and V is TRBV5-1, with D possibly matching TRBD1 (5 bases). This TCR came from a woman aged 70-85 years with COVID-19, enrolled during active disease. Sequencing used peripheral blood. The CDR3 is CASSLGRDNSPLHF. CDR3 sequence (DNA): TGCGCCAGCAGCTTGGGCAGGGATAATTCACCCCTCCACTTT.